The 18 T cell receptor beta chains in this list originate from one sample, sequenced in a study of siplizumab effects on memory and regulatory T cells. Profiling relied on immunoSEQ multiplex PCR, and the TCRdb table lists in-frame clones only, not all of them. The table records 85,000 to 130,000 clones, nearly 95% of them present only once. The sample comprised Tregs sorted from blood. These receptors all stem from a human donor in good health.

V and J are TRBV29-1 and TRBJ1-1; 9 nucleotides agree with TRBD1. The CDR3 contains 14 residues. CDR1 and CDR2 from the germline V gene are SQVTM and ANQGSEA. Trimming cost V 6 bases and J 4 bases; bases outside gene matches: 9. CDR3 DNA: TGCAGCGTCGTGGGGGGACAGGGAACCACTGAAGCTTTCTTT. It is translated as CSVVGGQGTTEAFF.

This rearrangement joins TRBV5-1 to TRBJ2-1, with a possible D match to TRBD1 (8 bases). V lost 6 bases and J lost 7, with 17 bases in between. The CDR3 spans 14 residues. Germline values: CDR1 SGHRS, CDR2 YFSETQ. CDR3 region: CASKVSQGGNEQFF. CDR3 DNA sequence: TGCGCCAGCAAGGTGTCACAGGGGGGGAATGAGCAGTTCTTC.

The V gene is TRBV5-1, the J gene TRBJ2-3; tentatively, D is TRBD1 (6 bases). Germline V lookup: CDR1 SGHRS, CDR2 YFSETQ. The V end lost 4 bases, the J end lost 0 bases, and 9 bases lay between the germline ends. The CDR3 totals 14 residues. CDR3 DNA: TGCGCCAGCAGCACCGGACAGAGCACAGATACGCAGTATTTT. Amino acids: CASSTGQSTDTQYF.

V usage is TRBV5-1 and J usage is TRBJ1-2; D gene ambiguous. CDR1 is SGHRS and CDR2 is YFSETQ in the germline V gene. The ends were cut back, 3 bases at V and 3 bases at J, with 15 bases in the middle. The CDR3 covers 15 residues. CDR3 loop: CASSWARGRDYGYTF. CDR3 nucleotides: TGCGCCAGCAGCTGGGCCCGGGGAAGGGACTATGGCTACACCTTC.

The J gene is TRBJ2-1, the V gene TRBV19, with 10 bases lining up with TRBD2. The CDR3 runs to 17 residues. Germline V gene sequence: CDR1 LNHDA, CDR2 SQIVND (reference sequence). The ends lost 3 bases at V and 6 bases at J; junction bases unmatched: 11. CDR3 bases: TGTGCCAGTAGTATGAGGATAGCGGGAGGTAGGGGCAATGAGCAGTTCTTC. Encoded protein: CASSMRIAGGRGNEQFF.

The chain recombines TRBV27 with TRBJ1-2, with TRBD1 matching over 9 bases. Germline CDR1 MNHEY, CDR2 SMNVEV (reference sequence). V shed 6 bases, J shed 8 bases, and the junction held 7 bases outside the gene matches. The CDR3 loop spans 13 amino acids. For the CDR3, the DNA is TGTGCCAGCAGACTGACAGGGGGAGGCGGCTACACCTTC. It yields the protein CASRLTGGGGYTF.

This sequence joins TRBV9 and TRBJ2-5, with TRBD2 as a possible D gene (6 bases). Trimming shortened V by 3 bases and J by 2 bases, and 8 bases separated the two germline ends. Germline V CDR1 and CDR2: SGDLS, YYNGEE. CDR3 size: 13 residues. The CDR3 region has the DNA TGTGCCAGCAGCGGGAGGGGACAAGAGACCCAGTACTTC. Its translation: CASSGRGQETQYF.

CDR3 loop: CASSHQRGGSKNIQYF. In DNA form, the CDR3 reads TGTGCCAGCAGCCATCAGCGGGGGGGTTCCAAAAACATTCAGTACTTC. The genes are TRBV11-2 and TRBJ2-4, with TRBD2 matching 10 bases. The V gene's germline CDR1 is SGHAT and CDR2 FQNNGV. Losses at the gene ends were 5 bases for V and 2 bases for J; bases not matched to a gene: 6. The CDR3 extends over 16 amino acids.

The CDR3 nucleotides are TGTGCCAGCAGCTTAAGGCAGGGGGCAGCGAACACTGAAGCTTTCTTT. The encoded protein is CASSLRQGAANTEAFF. The chain joins TRBV7-8 to TRBJ1-1; 8 bases are shared with TRBD1. The germline V gene encodes CDR1 SGHVS and CDR2 FQNEAQ. The length of the CDR3 is 16 residues. Trimming cost V 2 bases and J 1 base; bases outside gene matches: 6.

CDR3: CASSHVGFAEAFF. In DNA form, the CDR3 reads TGTGCCAGCAGCCACGTCGGGTTCGCTGAAGCTTTCTTT. The chain joins TRBV6-6 to TRBJ1-1; unclear D gene. Trimming shortened V by 6 bases and J by 6 bases, and 14 bases separated the two germline ends. Germline V gives CDR1 MNHNY, CDR2 SVGAGI (reference sequence). CDR3 size: 13 residues.

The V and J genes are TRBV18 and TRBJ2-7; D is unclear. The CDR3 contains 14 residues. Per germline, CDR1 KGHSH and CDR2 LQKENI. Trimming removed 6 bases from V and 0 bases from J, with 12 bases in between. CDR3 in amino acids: CASSRSRNSYEQYF. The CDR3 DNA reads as TGTGCCAGCTCTCGATCCCGGAACTCCTACGAGCAGTACTTC.

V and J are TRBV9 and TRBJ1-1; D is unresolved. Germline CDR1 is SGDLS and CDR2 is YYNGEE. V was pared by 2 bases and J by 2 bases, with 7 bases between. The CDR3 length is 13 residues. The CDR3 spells CASSVSDNTEAFF. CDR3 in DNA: TGTGCCAGCAGCGTTTCAGATAACACTGAAGCTTTCTTT.

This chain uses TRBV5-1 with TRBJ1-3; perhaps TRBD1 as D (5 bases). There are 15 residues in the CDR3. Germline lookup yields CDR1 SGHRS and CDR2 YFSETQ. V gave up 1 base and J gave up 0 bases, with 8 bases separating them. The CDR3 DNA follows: TGCGCCAGCAGCTTGCAGGGAGTCTCTGGAAACACCATATATTTT. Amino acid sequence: CASSLQGVSGNTIYF.

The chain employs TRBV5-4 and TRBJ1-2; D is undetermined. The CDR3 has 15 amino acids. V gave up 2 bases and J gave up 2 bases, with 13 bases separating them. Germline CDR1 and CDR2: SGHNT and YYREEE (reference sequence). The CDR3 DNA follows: TGTGCCAGCAGCTTCGTTAACGCCCTAAACTATGGCTACACCTTC. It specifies CASSFVNALNYGYTF.

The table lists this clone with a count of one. The CDR3 sequence is CASSGTGFRDGYTF. The DNA for the CDR3 is TGTGCCAGCAGTGGCACAGGGTTTCGCGATGGCTACACCTTC. The chain couples TRBV6-5 to TRBJ1-2, with D perhaps matching TRBD1 (6 bases). The CDR3 has 14 amino acids. V lost 5 bases and J 6 bases, leaving 16 bases between the germline ends. The germline CDR1 and CDR2 sequences are MNHEY and SVGAGI.

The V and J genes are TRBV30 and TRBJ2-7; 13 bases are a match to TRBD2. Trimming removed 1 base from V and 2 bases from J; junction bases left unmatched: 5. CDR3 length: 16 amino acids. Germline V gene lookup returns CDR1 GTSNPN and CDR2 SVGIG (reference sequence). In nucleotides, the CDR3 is TGTGCCTGGAGTGCCCGCGGACTAGCGGGGGCCTACGAGCAGTACTTC. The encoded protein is CAWSARGLAGAYEQYF.

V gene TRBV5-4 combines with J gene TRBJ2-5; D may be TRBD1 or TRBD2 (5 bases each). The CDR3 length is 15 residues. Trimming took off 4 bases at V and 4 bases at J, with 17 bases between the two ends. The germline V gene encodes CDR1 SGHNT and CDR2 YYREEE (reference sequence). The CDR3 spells CASSGGRGVRETQYF. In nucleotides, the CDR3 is TGTGCCAGCAGCGGGGGACGGGGAGTACGAGAGACCCAGTACTTC. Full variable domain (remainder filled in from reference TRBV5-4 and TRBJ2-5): ETGVTQSPTHLIKTRGQQVTLRCSSQSGHNTVSWYQQALGQGPQFIFQYYREEENGRGNFPPRFSGLQFPNYSSELNVNALELDDSALYLCASSGGRGVRETQYFGPGTRLLVL.

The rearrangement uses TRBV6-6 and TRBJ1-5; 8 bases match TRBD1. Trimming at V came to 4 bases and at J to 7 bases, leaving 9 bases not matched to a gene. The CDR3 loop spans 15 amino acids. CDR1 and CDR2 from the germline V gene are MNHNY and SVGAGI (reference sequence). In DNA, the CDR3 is TGTGCCAGCAGTTCCCGCGGACAGGGAGGACAGCCCCAGCATTTT. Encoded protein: CASSSRGQGGQPQHF.